This T cell receptor beta chain was sequenced for a study of human T cells and chemical hapten exposure. Study overall: The patch tests put 0.01% DPC on the skin of the upper back and were read 6 days later.

Individual cDNA molecules had unique molecular identifiers attached to them by the library. Per the authors' pipeline: Samples ranged from about 23,224 to 690,600 TCRs, with a median of about 96,000. TCRdb re-called the RACE reads through MiXCR, storing one row per CDR3 protein. These V and J calls derive from TCRdb rather than the authors' analysis. The table lists approximately 85,000 distinct CDR3 sequences, roughly a tenth of them singletons. Time point: patch test 2, 6 weeks after DPC sensitization. Treatment noted: therapeutic diphenylcyclopropenone sensitization with weekly scalp DPC. Patch tests were applied only after blood draws. The germline V gene has CDR1 MDHEN and CDR2 SYDVKM. The V gene lost 7 bases and the J gene lost 15 bases, with 16 bases spanning the gap. The CDR3 sequence is 11 residues long.

This receptor was taken from a woman in her thirties with alopecia areata. Some clones in this sample may be carry-over from other donors' samples. The gene calls are TRBV28 and TRBJ2-1; a possible D gene is TRBD2 (5 bases). Material: whole blood, obtained in connection with sensitization to the hapten diphenylcyclopropenone (DPC). The CDR3 sequence is CASTEGVQSFF. CDR3 DNA: TGTGCCAGCACCGAGGGAGTCCAGTCGTTCTTC.